The clone carrying this TCR beta chain was recorded at least ten times. Its target is not known. The CDR3 contains 17 residues. Germline V gene sequence: CDR1 SGHNT, CDR2 YYREEE (reference sequence). The V end was cut by 4 bases, the J end by 1 base, with 20 bases between. Some clones are missing from TCRdb's copy, which holds only in-frame ones; the method was immunoSEQ multiplex PCR. In total the sample includes 44,000 or so clones, none of them seen once. The data were obtained in a study of T cells after posttransplantation cyclophosphamide. Study-wide findings and caveats: Tissue-infiltrating T cells from skin or gut overlapped little with blood T cells. Later post-transplant blood repertoires were often dominated by donor CD8+ memory clones.

Peripheral blood was collected from the related graft donor on the marrow donation day. The sample consisted of PBMCs. This chain joins TRBV5-4 and TRBJ1-1; possibly TRBD1 for D (5 bases). This receptor was taken from a man between 40 and 49 years old in good health, CMV-negative, and a related stem cell transplant donor. This CDR3 reads CASSPRSGGIRNTEAFF. DNA of the CDR3: TGTGCCAGCAGCCCCCGGTCGGGGGGGATAAGGAACACTGAAGCTTTCTTT.